This record covers a single TCR beta chain. The table came from immunoSEQ multiplex PCR; TCRdb's copy has only in-frame clones and leaves some out. The sample consists of about 1 million clones, 70% to 80% of them appearing once. Germline V gene sequence: CDR1 LNHDA, CDR2 SQIVND (reference sequence). The V gene lost 5 bases and the J gene lost 10 bases, with 12 bases spanning the gap. The CDR3 is 13 residues long. The data were obtained in a study of shared clonotypes between healthy human individuals. The TCR sequence derives from a man aged 18 to 29 in good health. The chain has TRBV19 and TRBJ1-6; unclear D gene. Material for sequencing was memory CD4+ T cells sorted from blood. Subset specified: CD45RA-negative fraction. CDR3 bases: TGTGCCAGTAGTGAGGGAATAGGCTCACCCCTCCACTTT. Translated: CASSEGIGSPLHF.